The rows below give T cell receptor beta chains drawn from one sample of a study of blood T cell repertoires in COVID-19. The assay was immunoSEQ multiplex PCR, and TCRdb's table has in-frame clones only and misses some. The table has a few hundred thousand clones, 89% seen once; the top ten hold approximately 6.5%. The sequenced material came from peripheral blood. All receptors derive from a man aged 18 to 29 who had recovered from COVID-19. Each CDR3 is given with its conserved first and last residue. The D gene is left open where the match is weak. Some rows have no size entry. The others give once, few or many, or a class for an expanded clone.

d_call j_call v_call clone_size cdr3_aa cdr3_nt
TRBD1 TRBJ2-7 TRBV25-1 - CASRQGWTYEQYF TGTGCCAGCCGACAGGGGTGGACCTACGAGCAGTACTTC
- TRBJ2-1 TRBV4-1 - CASSQVSYNEQFF TGCGCCAGCAGCCAAGTCAGTTACAATGAGCAGTTCTTC
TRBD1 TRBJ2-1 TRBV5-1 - CASSSSPGQLSTGKGNEQFF TGCGCCAGCAGCTCAAGTCCGGGACAGCTTTCGACGGGAAAAGGCAATGAGCAGTTCTTC
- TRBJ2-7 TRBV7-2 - CASSSGGPQLGEQYF TGTGCCAGCAGCTCCGGGGGGCCCCAACTAGGCGAGCAGTACTTC
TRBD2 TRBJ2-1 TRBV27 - CASSFSGLAVYNEQFF TGTGCCAGCAGTTTCTCTGGACTAGCGGTCTACAATGAGCAGTTCTTC
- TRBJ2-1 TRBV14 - CASSQDLSGQSSYNEQFF TGTGCCAGCAGCCAAGATCTTTCCGGACAGAGCTCCTACAATGAGCAGTTCTTC
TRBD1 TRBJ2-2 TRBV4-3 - CASSQDIPADRGYNTGELFF TGCGCCAGCAGCCAAGACATTCCAGCAGACAGGGGCTACAACACCGGGGAGCTGTTTTTT
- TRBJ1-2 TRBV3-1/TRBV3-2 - CASSQGGGRFYGYTF TGTGCCAGCAGCCAAGGCGGGGGCCGATTCTATGGCTACACCTTC
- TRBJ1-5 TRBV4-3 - CASSQETWSQPQHF TGCGCCAGCAGCCAAGAGACGTGGAGTCAGCCCCAGCATTTT
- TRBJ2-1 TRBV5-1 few CASSLGGGPYNEQFF TGCGCCAGCAGCTTGGGCGGGGGCCCATACAATGAGCAGTTCTTC
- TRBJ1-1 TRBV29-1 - CSVEDLQVNTEAFF TGCAGCGTTGAAGATCTACAGGTGAACACTGAAGCTTTCTTT
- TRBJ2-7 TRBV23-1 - CATSTVFYEQYF TGCGCCACCTCCACTGTATTCTACGAGCAGTACTTC
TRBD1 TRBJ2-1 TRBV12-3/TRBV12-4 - CASSGTGGQKQFF TGTGCCAGCAGCGGGACAGGGGGACAAAAGCAGTTCTTC
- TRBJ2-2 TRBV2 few CASSEEQLAGTGELFF TGTGCCAGCAGTGAAGAACAGCTCGCTGGCACCGGGGAGCTGTTTTTT
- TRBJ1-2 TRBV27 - CASSWVPLGGYTF TGTGCCAGCAGTTGGGTCCCCCTAGGTGGCTACACCTTC
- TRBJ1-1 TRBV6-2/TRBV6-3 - CASSYSRAYLNTEAFF TGTGCCAGCAGTTACTCGAGAGCATATCTGAACACTGAAGCTTTCTTT
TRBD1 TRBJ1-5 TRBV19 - CASSIRTGADGQPQHF TGTGCCAGTAGTATTCGGACAGGGGCAGATGGTCAGCCCCAGCATTTT
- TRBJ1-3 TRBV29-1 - CSVRGSGNTIYF TGCAGCGTCAGGGGCAGTGGAAACACCATATATTTT
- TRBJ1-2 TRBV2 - CASSENGLYGYTF TGTGCCAGCAGTGAAAACGGACTCTATGGCTACACCTTC
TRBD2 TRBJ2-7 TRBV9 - CASSLRSGTYEQYF TGTGCCAGCAGCCTCCGGAGCGGGACCTACGAGCAGTACTTC
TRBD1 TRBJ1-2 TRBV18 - CASSPGTEYGYTF TGTGCCAGCTCACCCGGGACAGAGTATGGCTACACCTTC
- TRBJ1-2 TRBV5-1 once CASSLPTGNYGYTF TGCGCCAGCAGCTTGCCGACAGGAAACTATGGCTACACCTTC
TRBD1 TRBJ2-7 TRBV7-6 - CASSLDTGGEYEQYF TGTGCCAGCAGCTTAGACACAGGGGGCGAATACGAGCAGTACTTC
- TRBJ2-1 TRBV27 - CASSLDRNEQFF TGTGCCAGCAGTCTCGACAGAAATGAGCAGTTCTTC
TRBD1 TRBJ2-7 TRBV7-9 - CASSLGTGSGDEQYF TGTGCCAGCAGCTTAGGGACAGGGAGTGGGGACGAGCAGTACTTC
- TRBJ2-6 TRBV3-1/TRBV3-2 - CASSQDSLLGANVLTF TGTGCCAGCAGCCAAGATTCCCTCTTAGGGGCCAACGTCCTGACTTTC
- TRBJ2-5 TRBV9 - CASSASGQLQETQYF TGTGCCAGCAGCGCTTCAGGACAGTTACAAGAGACCCAGTACTTC
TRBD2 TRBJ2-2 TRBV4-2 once CASSQVGIELAGTNTGELFF TGTGCCAGCAGCCAAGTTGGTATTGAACTAGCGGGGACGAACACCGGGGAGCTGTTTTTT
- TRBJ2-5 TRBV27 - CASSSQASSGGRETQYF TGTGCCAGCAGTTCCCAGGCCTCCTCGGGGGGCAGGGAGACCCAGTACTTC
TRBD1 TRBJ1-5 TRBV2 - CASSTGGPNQPQHF TGTGCCAGCAGCACAGGGGGCCCCAATCAGCCCCAGCATTTT
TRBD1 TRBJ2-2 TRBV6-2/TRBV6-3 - CASSPQTGDTGELFF TGTGCCAGCAGCCCACAGACAGGGGACACCGGGGAGCTGTTTTTT
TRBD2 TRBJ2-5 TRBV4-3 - CASSRLAASGETQYF TGCGCCAGCAGCCGACTAGCGGCAAGTGGGGAGACCCAGTACTTC
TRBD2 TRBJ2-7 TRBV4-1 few CASSQETGLAGEGEQYF TGCGCCAGCAGCCAAGAGACGGGACTAGCGGGGGAAGGGGAGCAGTACTTC
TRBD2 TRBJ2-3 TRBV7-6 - CASSSSGGVADTQYF TGTGCCAGCAGCTCCAGCGGGGGGGTAGCAGATACGCAGTATTTT
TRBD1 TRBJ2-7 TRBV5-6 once CASSRDRGNEQYF TGTGCCAGCAGCAGGGACAGGGGGAACGAGCAGTACTTC
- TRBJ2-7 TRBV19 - CASSIGGANYEQYF TGTGCCAGTAGTATAGGCGGGGCGAACTACGAGCAGTACTTC
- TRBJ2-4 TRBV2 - CASTGQSPLNIQYF TGTGCCAGCACTGGGCAATCTCCACTAAACATTCAGTACTTC
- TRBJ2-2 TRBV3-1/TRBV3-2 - CASSPTGFNTGELFF TGTGCCAGCAGCCCTACAGGGTTTAACACCGGGGAGCTGTTTTTT
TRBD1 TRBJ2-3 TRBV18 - CASSRRTGGSDTQYF TGTGCCAGCTCCCGGAGGACAGGGGGCTCTGATACGCAGTATTTT
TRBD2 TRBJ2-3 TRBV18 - CASSPGGDTQYF TGTGCCAGCTCACCGGGAGGGGATACGCAGTATTTT
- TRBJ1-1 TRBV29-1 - CSAPQGNTEAFF TGCAGCGCTCCCCAGGGGAACACTGAAGCTTTCTTT
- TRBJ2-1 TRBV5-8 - CASSGGASLNYNEQFF TGTGCCAGCAGTGGGGGGGCGTCCCTTAACTACAATGAGCAGTTCTTC
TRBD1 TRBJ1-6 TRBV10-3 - CAISELPGGNSPLHF TGTGCCATCAGTGAGCTACCAGGGGGTAATTCACCCCTCCACTTT
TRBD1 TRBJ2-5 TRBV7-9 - CASMLARQGETQYF TGTGCCAGCATGTTGGCCCGACAGGGTGAGACCCAGTACTTC
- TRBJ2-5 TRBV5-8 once CASSHSGARGETQYF TGTGCCAGCAGCCACAGTGGGGCACGCGGCGAGACCCAGTACTTC
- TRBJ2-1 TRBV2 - CASLTSYNEQFF TGTGCCAGCCTGACTAGCTACAATGAGCAGTTCTTC
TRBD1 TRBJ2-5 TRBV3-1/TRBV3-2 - CASSLRGETQYF TGTGCCAGCAGCCTCAGGGGGGAGACCCAGTACTTC
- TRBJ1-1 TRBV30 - CAWRGNREIPEAFF TGTGCCTGGAGGGGAAACCGGGAAATCCCTGAAGCTTTCTTT
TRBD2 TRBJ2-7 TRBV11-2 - CASSPAGGGAGGYEQYF TGTGCCAGCAGCCCCGCGGGCGGGGGGGCCGGTGGGTACGAGCAGTACTTC
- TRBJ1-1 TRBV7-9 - CASSLLMNTEAFF TGTGCCAGCAGCTTATTAATGAACACTGAAGCTTTCTTT
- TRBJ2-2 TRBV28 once CASSLYSGLATGELFF TGTGCCAGCAGTTTATATTCAGGGCTTGCCACCGGGGAGCTGTTTTTT
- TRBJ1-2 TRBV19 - CASSMGTTNYGYTF TGTGCCAGTAGTATGGGGACAACTAACTATGGCTACACCTTC
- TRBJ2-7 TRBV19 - CASSKAGTPNYEQYF TGTGCCAGTAGTAAGGCCGGGACACCCAACTACGAGCAGTACTTC